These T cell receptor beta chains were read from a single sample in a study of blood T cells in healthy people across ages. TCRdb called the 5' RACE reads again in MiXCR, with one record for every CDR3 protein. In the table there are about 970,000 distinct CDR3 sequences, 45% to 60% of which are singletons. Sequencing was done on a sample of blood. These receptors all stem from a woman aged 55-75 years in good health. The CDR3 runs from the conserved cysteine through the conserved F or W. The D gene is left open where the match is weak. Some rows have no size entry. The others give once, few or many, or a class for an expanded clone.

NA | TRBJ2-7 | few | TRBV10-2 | TGCGCCAGCAGTGAGCGCAACCTTTACCGGACTCACCCCTACGAGCAGTACTTC | CASSERNLYRTHPYEQYF
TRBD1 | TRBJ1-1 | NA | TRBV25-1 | TGTGCCAGCAGCCGACAGGGAACCACTGAAGCTTTCTTT | CASSRQGTTEAFF
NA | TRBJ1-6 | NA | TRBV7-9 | TGTGCCAGCAGCCCAGCCGGGGGCGGAGTCCTCCACTTT | CASSPAGGGVLHF
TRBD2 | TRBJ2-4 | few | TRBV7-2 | TGTGCCAGCAGCTTTCGGCCTACTAGCGGGGAAAAAAACATTCAGTACTTC | CASSFRPTSGEKNIQYF
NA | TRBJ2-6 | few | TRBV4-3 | TGCGCCAGCAGCCAAGCAGGGTCCGGTTTAGTCTCTGGGGCCAACGTCCTGACTTTC | CASSQAGSGLVSGANVLTF
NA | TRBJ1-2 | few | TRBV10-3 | TGTGCCATCAGGGCCCAAGGCAAATCTAACTATGGCTACACCTTC | CAIRAQGKSNYGYTF
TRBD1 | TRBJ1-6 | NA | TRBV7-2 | TGTGCCAGCAGCTTACGTCAGGGGGCGCGAGTAGGTTCACCCCTCCACTTT | CASSLRQGARVGSPLHF
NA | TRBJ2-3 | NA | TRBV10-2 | TGCGCCAGCAGTGTCCAGAGTTCAGGTTCTACGCAGTATTTT | CASSVQSSGSTQYF
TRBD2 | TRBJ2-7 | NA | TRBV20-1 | TGCAGTGCTAGGGGGACTAGCGGGAGGGCCGCCAACTACGAGCAGTACTTC | CSARGTSGRAANYEQYF
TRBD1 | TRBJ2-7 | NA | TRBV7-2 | TGTGCCAGCAGCTCCCGAGCGACAGGGGGGATCTACGAGCAGTACTTC | CASSSRATGGIYEQYF
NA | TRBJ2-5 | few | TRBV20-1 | TGCAGTGCCGACGGAGGGGTCCAAGAGACCCAGTACTTC | CSADGGVQETQYF
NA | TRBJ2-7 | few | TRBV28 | TGTGCCAGCAGGACTACAGAGCGCCCTACCTACGAGCAGTACTTC | CASRTTERPTYEQYF
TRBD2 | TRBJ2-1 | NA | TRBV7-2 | TGTGCCAGCAGCTTGGGGACGGGGGGTGAGCAGTTCTTC | CASSLGTGGEQFF
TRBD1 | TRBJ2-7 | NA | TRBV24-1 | TGTGCCACCAGTGACGGGACAGGGGTCTACGAGCAGTACTTC | CATSDGTGVYEQYF
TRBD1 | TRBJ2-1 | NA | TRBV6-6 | TGTGCCAGCAGTTCTCAATATAGGGACAGCAATGAGCAGTTCTTC | CASSSQYRDSNEQFF
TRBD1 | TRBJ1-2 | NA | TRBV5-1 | TGCGCCAGCAGCCCAGGACAGGGGATTGGTGGCTACACCTTC | CASSPGQGIGGYTF
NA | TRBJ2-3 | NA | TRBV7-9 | TGTGCCAGCAGCTTGCTTGGGGTTGGGGTTACAGATACGCAGTATTTT | CASSLLGVGVTDTQYF
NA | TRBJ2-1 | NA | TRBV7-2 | TGTGCCAGCAGCAAAGAGACCTCCTACAATGAGCAGTTCTTC | CASSKETSYNEQFF
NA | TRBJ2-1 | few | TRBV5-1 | TGCGCCAGCACCGGGACTTTCCCTTACAATGAGCAGTTCTTC | CASTGTFPYNEQFF
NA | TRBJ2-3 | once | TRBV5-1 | TGCGCCAGCAAGGGCCAGACCACAGATACGCAGTATTTT | CASKGQTTDTQYF
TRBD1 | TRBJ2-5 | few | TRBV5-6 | TGTGCCAGCAGCTTGGTAGGGACAGGGCCTGAGACCCAGTACTTC | CASSLVGTGPETQYF
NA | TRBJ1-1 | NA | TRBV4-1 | TGCGCCAGCAGCCAGCGGGGGGAGACTGAAGCTTTCTTT | CASSQRGETEAFF
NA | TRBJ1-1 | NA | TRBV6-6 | TGTGCCAGCAGGGGTCGTGCGGGACGAGACTTGAACACTGAAGCTTTCTTT | CASRGRAGRDLNTEAFF
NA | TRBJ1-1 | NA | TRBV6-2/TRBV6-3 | TGTGCCAGCAGTTACTTGGCGAACACTGAAGCTTTCTTT | CASSYLANTEAFF